This entry concerns a single T cell receptor (beta chain). Other nucleotide sequences from this sample produce the same CDR3. Trimming took off 2 bases at V and 2 bases at J, with 14 bases between the two ends. The germline gives CDR1 KGHSH, CDR2 LQKENI. The CDR3 contains 16 residues. The data were obtained in a study of blood T cell repertoires in COVID-19. Study-wide background: Sites in the United States, Italy and Spain provided acute and convalescent COVID-19 samples. PBMCs, B-cell-depleted T cells, or T cells were the source of the cDNA or gDNA that made up the material.

Per the study methods: Researchers report that nucleated cell counts were estimated from reference gene primer amplification. The protocol was immunoSEQ multiplex PCR, while the TCRdb copy is restricted to in-frame clones and leaves out a portion. V and J calls and clone size are as listed in that table; D and trimming were resolved from the DNA. This table has roughly 100,000 clones, 75% to 90% appearing once. This rearrangement joins TRBV18 to TRBJ2-3; D is perhaps TRBD1 (6 bases). Sequenced input: peripheral blood. The clonotype originates from a human donor in a cohort sampled during active COVID-19. In nucleotides, the CDR3 is TGTGCCAGCTCACCATTAGCACAGGGCAACACAGATACGCAGTATTTT. The encoded protein is CASSPLAQGNTDTQYF.